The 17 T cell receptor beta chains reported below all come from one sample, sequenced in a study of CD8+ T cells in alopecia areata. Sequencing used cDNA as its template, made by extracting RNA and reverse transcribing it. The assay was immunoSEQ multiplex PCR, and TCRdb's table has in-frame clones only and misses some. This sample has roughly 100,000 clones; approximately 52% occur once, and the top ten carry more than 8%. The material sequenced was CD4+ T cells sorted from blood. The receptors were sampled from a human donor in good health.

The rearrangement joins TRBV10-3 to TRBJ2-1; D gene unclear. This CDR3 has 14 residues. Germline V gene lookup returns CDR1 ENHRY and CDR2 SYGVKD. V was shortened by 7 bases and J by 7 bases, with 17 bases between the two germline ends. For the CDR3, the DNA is TGTGCCATCACCAAGACTGAGCGAAGTAATGAGCAGTTCTTC. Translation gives CAITKTERSNEQFF.

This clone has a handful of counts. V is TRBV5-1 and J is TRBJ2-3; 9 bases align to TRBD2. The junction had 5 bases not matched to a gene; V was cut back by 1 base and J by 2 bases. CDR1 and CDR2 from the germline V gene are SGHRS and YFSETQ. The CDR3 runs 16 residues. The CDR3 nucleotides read TGCGCCAGCAGCTTGATTGCGGGGGGGCTCACAGATACGCAGTATTTT. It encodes CASSLIAGGLTDTQYF.

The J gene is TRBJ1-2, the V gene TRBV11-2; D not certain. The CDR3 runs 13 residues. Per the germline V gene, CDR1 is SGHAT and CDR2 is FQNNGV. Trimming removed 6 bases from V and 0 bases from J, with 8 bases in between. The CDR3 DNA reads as TGTGCCAGCAGGAGGCTTTCTAACTATGGCTACACCTTC. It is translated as CASRRLSNYGYTF.

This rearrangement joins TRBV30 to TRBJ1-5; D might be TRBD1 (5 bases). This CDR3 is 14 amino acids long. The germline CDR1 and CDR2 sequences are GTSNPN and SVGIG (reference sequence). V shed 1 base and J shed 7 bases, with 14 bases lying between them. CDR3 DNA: TGTGCCTGGAGTGGCATGCAGGGCGGCCAGCCCCAGCATTTT. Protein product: CAWSGMQGGQPQHF.

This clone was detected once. CDR3 residues: CAWSVSPLTGGTGEAFF. For the CDR3, the DNA is TGTGCCTGGAGTGTATCCCCCCTCACAGGGGGGACGGGTGAAGCTTTCTTT. This sequence joins TRBV30 and TRBJ1-1; 8 bases map to TRBD1. The CDR3 has 17 residues. CDR1 GTSNPN and CDR2 SVGIG come from the germline V gene (reference sequence). The J segment lost 7 bases and the V segment lost 0 bases, leaving 16 bases of the junction unmatched. Looking up the rest from reference TRBV30 and TRBJ1-1 gives the full variable domain: SQTIHQWPATLVQPVGSPLSLECTVEGTSNPNLYWYRQAAGRGLQLLFYSVGIGQISSEVPQNLSASRPQDRQFILSSKKLLLSDSGFYLCAWSVSPLTGGTGEAFFGQGTRLTVV.

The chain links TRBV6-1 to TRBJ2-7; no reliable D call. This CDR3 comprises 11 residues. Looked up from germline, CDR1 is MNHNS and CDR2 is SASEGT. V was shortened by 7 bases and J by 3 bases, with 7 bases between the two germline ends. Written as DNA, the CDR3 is TGTGCCAGCAATCTTCACTACGAGCAGTACTTC. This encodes CASNLHYEQYF.

CDR3 region: CASSFQGPDTQYF. CDR3 nucleotides: TGTGCCAGCAGCTTTCAGGGGCCAGATACGCAGTATTTT. The rearrangement uses TRBV7-6 and TRBJ2-3; D may be TRBD1 (6 bases). This CDR3 has 13 amino acids. The V gene lost 3 bases and the J gene lost 4 bases, with 8 bases spanning the gap. Germline assignment: CDR1 SGHVS and CDR2 FNYEAQ.

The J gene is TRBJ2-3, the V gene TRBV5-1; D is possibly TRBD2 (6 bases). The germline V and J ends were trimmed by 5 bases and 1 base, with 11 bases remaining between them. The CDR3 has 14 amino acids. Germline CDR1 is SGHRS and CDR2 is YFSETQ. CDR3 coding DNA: TGCGCCAGCAGGGACCCGGGGGGCACAGATACGCAGTATTTT. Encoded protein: CASRDPGGTDTQYF.

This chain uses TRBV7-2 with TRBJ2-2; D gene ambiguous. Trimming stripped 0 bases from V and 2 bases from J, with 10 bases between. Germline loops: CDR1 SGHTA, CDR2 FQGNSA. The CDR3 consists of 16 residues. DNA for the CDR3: TGTGCCAGCAGCTTAGCGATTGGGGTTAACACCGGGGAGCTGTTTTTT. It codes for CASSLAIGVNTGELFF.

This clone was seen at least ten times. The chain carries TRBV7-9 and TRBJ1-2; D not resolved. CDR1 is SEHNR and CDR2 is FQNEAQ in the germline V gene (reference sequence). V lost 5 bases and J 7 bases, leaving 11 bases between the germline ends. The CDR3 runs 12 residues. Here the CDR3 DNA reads TGTGCCAGCAGCCTACAATCGGGTGGCTACACCTTC. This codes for CASSLQSGGYTF.

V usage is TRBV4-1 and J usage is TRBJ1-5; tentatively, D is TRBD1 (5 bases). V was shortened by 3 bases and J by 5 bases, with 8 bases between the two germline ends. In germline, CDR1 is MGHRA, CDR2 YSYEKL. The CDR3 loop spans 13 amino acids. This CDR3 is CASSQQGYQPQHF. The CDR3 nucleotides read TGCGCCAGCAGCCAGCAGGGTTATCAGCCCCAGCATTTT.

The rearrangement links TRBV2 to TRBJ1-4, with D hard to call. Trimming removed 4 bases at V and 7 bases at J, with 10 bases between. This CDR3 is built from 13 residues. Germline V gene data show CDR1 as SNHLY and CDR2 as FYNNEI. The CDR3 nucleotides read TGTGCCAGCAGTGCCTCCCGACGTGAAAAACTGTTTTTT. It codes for CASSASRREKLFF.

CDR3 loop: CASGEMNGYTF. The CDR3, as DNA: TGCGCCAGCGGGGAAATGAATGGCTACACCTTC. The chain couples TRBV5-1 to TRBJ1-2; unclear D gene. CDR1 is SGHRS and CDR2 is YFSETQ in the germline V gene. CDR3 size: 11 residues. Trimming cost V 7 bases and J 6 bases, with 10 bases left between them.

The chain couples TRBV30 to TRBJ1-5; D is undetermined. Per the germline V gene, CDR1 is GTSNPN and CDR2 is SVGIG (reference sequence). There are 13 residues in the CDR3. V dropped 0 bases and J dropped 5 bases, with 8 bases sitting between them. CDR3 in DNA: TGTGCCTGGAGTGTAGGGTGGGATCAGCCCCAGCATTTT. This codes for CAWSVGWDQPQHF.

The CDR3 here is CASSQAPGTVMAGANVLTF. In nucleotides, the CDR3 is TGCGCCAGCAGCCAAGCCCCCGGGACAGTAATGGCTGGGGCCAACGTCCTGACTTTC. The V call is TRBV4-3, the J call TRBJ2-6, with 7 bases aligning to TRBD1. Germline V CDR1 and CDR2: LGHNA, YSLEER. The length of the CDR3 is 19 residues. Trimming took 1 base from V and 2 from J; bases not matched to a gene: 11.

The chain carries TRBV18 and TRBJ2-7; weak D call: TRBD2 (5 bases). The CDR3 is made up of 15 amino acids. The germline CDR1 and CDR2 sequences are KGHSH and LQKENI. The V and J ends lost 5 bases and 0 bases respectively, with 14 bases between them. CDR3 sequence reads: CASSSAAKSSYEQYF. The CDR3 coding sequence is TGTGCCAGCTCATCAGCGGCCAAGAGCTCCTACGAGCAGTACTTC.

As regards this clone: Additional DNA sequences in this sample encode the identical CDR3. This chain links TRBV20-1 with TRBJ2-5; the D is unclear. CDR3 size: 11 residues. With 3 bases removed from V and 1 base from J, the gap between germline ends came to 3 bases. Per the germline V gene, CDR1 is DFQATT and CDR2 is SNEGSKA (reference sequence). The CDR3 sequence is CSASGQETQYF. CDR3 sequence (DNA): TGCAGTGCTAGCGGCCAAGAGACCCAGTACTTC.